This TCR beta chain originates from a study of Graves' ophthalmopathy and Graves' hyperthyroidism (dated by TCRdb to the late 2010s). Study-level background: Peripheral blood samples were taken at the time of initial diagnosis, before any treatment was given. In several hyperthyroidism patients, the T-cell repertoires found in thyroid tissue were compared with those found in blood. After sampling, hyperthyroidism patients received methimazole starting at 30 mg daily, and ophthalmopathy patients received high-dose intravenous methylprednisolone. The 100 discovery patients were randomly split 7:3 into training and test sets. To explore V-J signatures distinguishing ophthalmopathy from hyperthyroidism, a discovery set of more than 95 patients (around 44 ophthalmopathy, 57 stable hyperthyroidism) was enrolled. TCR beta repertoire signatures were used to distinguish Graves' ophthalmopathy from Graves' hyperthyroidism and to predict progression to ophthalmopathy. The independent validation cohort included around 19 hyperthyroidism patients plus 17 patients who later progressed from hyperthyroidism to ophthalmopathy. In total, approximately 130 blood samples were TCR-sequenced: 43 ophthalmopathy, approximately 75 hyperthyroidism and some 17 hyperthyroidism-to-ophthalmopathy patients. Broader findings and caveats from the paper: In validation, the model predicted ophthalmopathy progression with more than 55% sensitivity and less than 80% specificity; fewer than 15 predicted patients were CT-confirmed with GO in a median of about 6.1 months. In cross-validation, the 13-signature model distinguished ophthalmopathy from stable hyperthyroidism with more than 85% sensitivity and 81.08% specificity, while in the test set the corresponding values were approximately 79% and 70%. Sample size was not statistically predetermined, and group allocation was not concealed from the investigators. Most expanded thyroid clonotypes with a frequency above 0.001 also appeared in blood, which suggests that blood repertoires may reflect the immune response in the thyroid.

From the cysteine through the phenylalanine, the CDR3 covers 13 amino acids. The sequence is cut down to CDR3 DNA, 39 bases in frame from base 1. V is pared back by 4 bases and J by 6 bases, with 12 bases lying between the germline termini. For repertoire sequencing, the TCR beta CDR3 regions were amplified from RNA transcripts. A first-round RT-PCR used HTBI primers with the Qiagen OneStep RT-PCR kit, followed by a second-round multiplex PCR, size selection and purification. The libraries underwent paired-end sequencing with 100 bp reads on an Illumina HiSeq2000. Regarding the original processing steps: SOAPnuke was used to process the reads, throwing out any read that had adapters, had uncalled bases, had a mean Phred below 15, or lacked an exact constant-primer or identifier match. COPE v1.2.5 was used to merge the high-quality paired reads. Each unique nucleotide sequence was defined as a clonotype, and clonotypes were aligned to IMGT TRB V, D and J references with MiTCR v1.1. Only V-J combinations with frequency above 0.0001 were analysed, covering 98% to 99.2% of repertoires. For each V-J combination, a TCR clonal expansion and chaos score was defined as F50 clonal expansion divided by the chaos observed in the TCRdist matrix. Welch's t-statistics and random forest were used to reduce features to some 13 V-J combinations, which were fed into a naive Bayes classifier. The Morisita-Horn index was used to measure how similar the thyroid and blood repertoires were. TCRdb trimmed public reads at Q25 via fastp, called clones via MiXCR and kept in-frame beta chains. Entries that share a CDR3 protein sequence are merged under the most common genes and DNA. In this record, the V and J calls reflect TCRdb's handling and not the investigators' own analysis. Recorded for this sample are fewer than 600,000 distinct CDR3 sequences; around 14% of them occurred a single time. Jointly, the top ten make up about 9.4% of the sample.

Worth noting for this clonotype: Its cognate antigen has yet to be identified. No much larger clonotype is one base removed from it; base qualities were not supplied.

Ophthalmopathy patients were characterized by moderately to severely active disease, a Clinical Activity Score of at least 3, a NOSPECS grade of at least 4, and a disease duration under 3 months. Patients with other autoimmune diseases, uncontrolled infections, pregnancy or lactation were excluded. Diagnosis was based on clinical symptoms, serum thyroxine, TRAb, thyroid ultrasound and orbital computed tomography. Ficoll-Paque density gradient centrifugation was used to isolate PBMCs from approximately 10 ml of fresh peripheral blood. Total RNA was extracted with Trizol reagent and quality-checked on an Agilent 2100 Bioanalyzer.

The sequencing sample was made of blood. The sequence was collected from a woman younger than 45 with Graves' ophthalmopathy. Donor details come from another sample of the same person, matched by shared clones. The sequence joins TRBV12-3 or TRBV12-4 to TRBJ1-1; the D gene cannot be named for sure. The CDR3 sequence is CASSSQTRSEAFF. The DNA sequence follows: TGTGCCAGCAGTTCCCAAACGCGCTCTGAAGCTTTCTTT.